This paragraph covers one T cell receptor (beta chain) sequence. The antigen remains unidentified. The sample originates from a study of shared clonotypes between healthy human individuals. Researchers ran the assay at a deep level. When replicate PCRs were run on sorted subsets, they used about 200 ng DNA, about 30,000 T cell genomes. Sequenced by immunoSEQ multiplex PCR; TCRdb stores in-frame clones only, minus some. The sample has roughly 1 million clones; 65% to 75% are singletons. Study-wide results and caveats: A limitation of the genetic and exposure-history diversity represented arose from few donors.

This CDR3 comprises 14 residues. The V and J ends lost 7 bases and 0 bases respectively, with 12 bases between them. Germline V gene data show CDR1 as WSHSY and CDR2 as SAAADI. Sample: memory CD4+ T cells sorted from blood. Subset in this sample: CD45RA-negative fraction. This receptor was identified in a man aged 18 to 29 in good health. V and J are TRBV10-2 and TRBJ1-2; D gene ambiguous. CDR3 in DNA: TGCGCCAGCACGCCCGTAGAGGCTAACTATGGCTACACCTTC. This sequence encodes CASTPVEANYGYTF.